What follows is one TCR beta chain and its context. Its antigen is not known. The sample comes from a study of cytomegalovirus exposure and HLA in healthy donors. Notes on the study in general: In vitro testing confirmed a few CMV-associated chains as specific for CMV antigens.

60 Vbeta and 13 Jbeta primers were used in PCR. Only in-frame clones appear in the TCRdb table, and some are missing; sequencing was by immunoSEQ multiplex PCR. The sample includes around 140,000 clones, about 66% of them seen just once. This CDR3 has 16 amino acids. Germline V gene sequence: CDR1 SGHRS, CDR2 YFSETQ. The V and J ends lost 3 bases and 1 base respectively, with 16 bases between them. This receptor was obtained from a male donor in good health and CMV-seronegative. The sample was PBMCs. V and J are TRBV5-1 and TRBJ1-1; tentatively, D is TRBD1 (5 bases). CDR3 in amino acids: CASSWRGAGWNTEAFF. The CDR3 DNA follows: TGCGCCAGCAGCTGGCGGGGCGCCGGATGGAACACTGAAGCTTTCTTT.